Presented here are 11 T cell receptor beta chains from one specimen sequenced in a study of blood T cell repertoires in COVID-19 (dated by TCRdb to about 2020). Libraries were prepared through the immunoSEQ multiplex PCR assay. TCRdb retrieved this table from immuneACCESS and kept in-frame rearrangements only. Not all clones are present; in checked studies, unresolved V genes account for under half, and no reason is known for the remainder. This sample gives under 250,000 clones in total; around four fifths of them show up just once. Together, the top ten hold 2.6% of the sample. The source material was peripheral blood. Receptors were obtained from a woman aged 70-85 years with active or convalescent COVID-19.

This chain connects TRBV6-9 to TRBJ2-1, with TRBD2 matching over 8 bases. Unmatched junction bases numbered 11, after V lost 5 bases and J lost 2 bases. The CDR3 is 17 residues long. CDR1 is MNHGY and CDR2 is SVAAGI in the germline V gene. The CDR3 sequence: CASSPLWREDTYNEQFF. For the CDR3, the DNA is TGTGCCAGCAGTCCCCTTTGGCGGGAGGACACCTACAATGAGCAGTTCTTC.

The gene calls are TRBV19 and TRBJ1-5; TRBD1 is a possible D gene (5 bases). Per the germline V gene, CDR1 is LNHDA and CDR2 is SQIVND (reference sequence). Trimming took off 5 bases at V and 3 bases at J, with 17 bases between the two ends. The CDR3 has 16 residues. In nucleotides, the CDR3 is TGTGCCAGTAGTTTCCGACCGGGACTCGTCAATCAGCCCCAGCATTTT. It translates to CASSFRPGLVNQPQHF.

This sequence joins TRBV5-1 and TRBJ2-3; 8 nucleotides line up with TRBD1. Unmatched junction bases numbered 10, after V lost 0 bases and J lost 4 bases. The germline CDR1 and CDR2 sequences are SGHRS and YFSETQ. The length of the CDR3 is 17 residues. CDR3 region: CASSLDRTGSPPDTQYF. In DNA, the CDR3 is TGCGCCAGCAGCTTGGACAGGACAGGGAGCCCCCCAGATACGCAGTATTTT.

The V and J genes are TRBV27 and TRBJ2-1, with 7 bases lining up with TRBD2. V lost 6 bases and J lost 4; bases outside the gene matches: 15. The CDR3 is 17 amino acids. Germline assignment: CDR1 MNHEY and CDR2 SMNVEV (reference sequence). CDR3 in amino acids: CASRGLGLPLQYNEQFF. The CDR3 region has the DNA TGTGCCAGCAGGGGGCTGGGACTACCTCTTCAATACAATGAGCAGTTCTTC.

This chain uses TRBV6-5 with TRBJ2-2; tentatively, D is TRBD2 (6 bases). CDR3 length: 15 residues. Per the germline V gene, CDR1 is MNHEY and CDR2 is SVGAGI. The V end was cut by 7 bases, the J end by 2 bases, with 14 bases between. The CDR3 nucleotides read TGTGCCAGCACCCCGGGAGAACTAAACACCGGGGAGCTGTTTTTT. Translation: CASTPGELNTGELFF.

The chain links TRBV6-5 to TRBJ2-7; D may be TRBD2 (7 bases). CDR3 size: 11 residues. Trimming stripped 2 bases from V and 12 bases from J, with 11 bases between. CDR1 is MNHEY and CDR2 is SVGAGI in the germline V gene. CDR3 nucleotide sequence: TGTGCCAGCAGTTACAAGGGGGGGTTGTACTTC. Protein sequence: CASSYKGGLYF.

The rearrangement uses TRBV4-1 and TRBJ1-2, with 8 bases aligning to TRBD1. The CDR3 extends over 16 amino acids. Losses at the gene ends were 0 bases for V and 8 bases for J; bases not matched to a gene: 11. The germline CDR1 and CDR2 sequences are MGHRA and YSYEKL. The CDR3 DNA reads as TGCGCCAGCAGCCAAGATCCGTTGTGGACAGGGACAGGCTACACCTTC. Its protein product is CASSQDPLWTGTGYTF.

A few counts support this clone. This chain uses TRBV11-2 with TRBJ1-3, with 7 bases fitting TRBD1. Germline CDR1 reads SGHAT; CDR2 reads FQNNGV. The CDR3 is 14 amino acids. V was clipped by 4 bases and J by 4 bases; unmatched bases: 4. CDR3 loop: CASSSRGGGNTIYF. CDR3 in DNA: TGTGCCAGCAGCTCCCGAGGGGGCGGAAACACCATATATTTT.

The chain employs TRBV29-1 and TRBJ1-5, with 7 nucleotides matching TRBD1. Germline CDR1 reads SQVTM; CDR2 reads ANQGSEA. The CDR3 consists of 12 residues. DNA of the CDR3: TGCTTTAACAGGGGCGGCAATCAGCCCCAGCATTTT. Translated: CFNRGGNQPQHF.

The chain carries TRBV19 and TRBJ2-1, with D perhaps TRBD2 (6 bases). V was shortened by 5 bases and J by 4 bases, with 12 bases between the two germline ends. Germline loops: CDR1 LNHDA, CDR2 SQIVND (reference sequence). This CDR3 spans 14 amino acids. The CDR3 region has the DNA TGTGCCAGTAGTGCTTGGGCGGGGTACAATGAGCAGTTCTTC. This codes for CASSAWAGYNEQFF. The complete variable domain, with remaining parts taken from reference TRBV19 and TRBJ2-1, reads DGGITQSPKYLFRKEGQNVTLSCEQNLNHDAMYWYRQDPGQGLRLIYYSQIVNDFQKGDIAEGYSVSREKKESFPLTVTSAQKNPTAFYLCASSAWAGYNEQFFGPGTRLTVL.

J is TRBJ2-7 and V is TRBV5-1, with D maybe TRBD2 (5 bases). Trimming removed 4 bases from V and 5 bases from J, with 19 bases in between. The V gene's germline CDR1 is SGHRS and CDR2 YFSETQ. CDR3 length: 15 residues. The CDR3 region is CASSGYLAGGHEQYF. For the CDR3, the DNA is TGCGCCAGCAGCGGGTACTTAGCCGGAGGTCACGAGCAGTACTTC.